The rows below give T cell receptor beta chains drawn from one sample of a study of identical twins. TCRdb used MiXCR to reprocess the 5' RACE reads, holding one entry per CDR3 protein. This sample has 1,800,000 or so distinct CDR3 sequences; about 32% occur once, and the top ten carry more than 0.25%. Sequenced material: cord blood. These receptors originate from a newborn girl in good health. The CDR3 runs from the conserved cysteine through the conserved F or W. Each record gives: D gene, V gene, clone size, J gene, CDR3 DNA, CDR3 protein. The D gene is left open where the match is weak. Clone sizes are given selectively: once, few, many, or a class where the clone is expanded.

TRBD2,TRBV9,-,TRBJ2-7,TGTGCCAGCAGCGTGGGACTAGCGCGAAACTACGAGCAGTACTTC,CASSVGLARNYEQYF
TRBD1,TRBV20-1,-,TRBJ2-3,TGCAGTGCTAGAAGGACAGGGGCCACAGATACGCAGTATTTT,CSARRTGATDTQYF
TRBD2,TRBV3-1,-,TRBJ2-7,TGTGCCAGCAGTAAACTATCGGCGGGGGCCTACGAGCAGTACTTC,CASSKLSAGAYEQYF
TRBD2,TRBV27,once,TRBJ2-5,TGTGCCAGCAGTTTATACCCTAGCGGGATGGTCCAAGAGACCCAGTACTTC,CASSLYPSGMVQETQYF
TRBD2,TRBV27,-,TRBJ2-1,TGTGCCTGCAGTGGGACTAGCGGTTACAATGAGCAGTTCTTC,CACSGTSGYNEQFF
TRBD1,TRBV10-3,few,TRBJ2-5,TGTGCCATCAGTGAGGATGCAGGGGGAGAGACCCAGTACTTC,CAISEDAGGETQYF
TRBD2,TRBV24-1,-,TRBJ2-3,TGTGCCACCAGTGACACGGGAGGGTCCACAGATACGCAGTATTTT,CATSDTGGSTDTQYF
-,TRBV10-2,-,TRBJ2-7,TGCGCCAGCAGTGTAGGGTGGATCCAAACGCCCGTCATCCCATACGAGCAGTACTTC,CASSVGWIQTPVIPYEQYF
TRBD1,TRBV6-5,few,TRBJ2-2,TGTGCCAGCAGTCGACAGGGATCGAACACCGGGGAGCTGTTTTTT,CASSRQGSNTGELFF
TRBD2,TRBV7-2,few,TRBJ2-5,TGTGCCAGCAGCTTAGGGGGGACTAGCGGGCAAGAGACCCAGTACTTC,CASSLGGTSGQETQYF
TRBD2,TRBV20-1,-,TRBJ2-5,TGCAGTGCTAGAAGGCTAGCGGAAGGAGAGACCCAGTACTTC,CSARRLAEGETQYF
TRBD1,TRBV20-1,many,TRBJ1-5,TGCAGTGCCCAGGACAGGGTAGGTCAGCCCCAGCATTTT,CSAQDRVGQPQHF
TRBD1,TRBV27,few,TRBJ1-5,TGTGCCAGCAGTTTATTATACGGACAGGGAGGCAATCAGCCCCAGCATTTT,CASSLLYGQGGNQPQHF
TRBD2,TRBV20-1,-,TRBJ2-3,TGCAGTGCTATTAAACGTCGACTAGCGGGACACCTCTGGGATACGCAGTATTTT,CSAIKRRLAGHLWDTQYF
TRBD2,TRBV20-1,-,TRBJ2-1,TGCAGTGCTTCTCTGACTAGCGGGGGGTCATATGAGCAGTTCTTC,CSASLTSGGSYEQFF
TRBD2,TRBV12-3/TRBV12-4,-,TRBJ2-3,TGTGCCAGCAGGCGACTAGCGGGAGTCCCAGATACGCAGTATTTT,CASRRLAGVPDTQYF
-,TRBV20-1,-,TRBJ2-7,TGCAGTGCTAGAGTGCCCCCTAGCTTCTACGAGCAGTACTTC,CSARVPPSFYEQYF
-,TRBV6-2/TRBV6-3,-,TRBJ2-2,TGTGCCAGCTGGTCGCCGCTGAACACCGGGGAGCTGTTTTTT,CASWSPLNTGELFF